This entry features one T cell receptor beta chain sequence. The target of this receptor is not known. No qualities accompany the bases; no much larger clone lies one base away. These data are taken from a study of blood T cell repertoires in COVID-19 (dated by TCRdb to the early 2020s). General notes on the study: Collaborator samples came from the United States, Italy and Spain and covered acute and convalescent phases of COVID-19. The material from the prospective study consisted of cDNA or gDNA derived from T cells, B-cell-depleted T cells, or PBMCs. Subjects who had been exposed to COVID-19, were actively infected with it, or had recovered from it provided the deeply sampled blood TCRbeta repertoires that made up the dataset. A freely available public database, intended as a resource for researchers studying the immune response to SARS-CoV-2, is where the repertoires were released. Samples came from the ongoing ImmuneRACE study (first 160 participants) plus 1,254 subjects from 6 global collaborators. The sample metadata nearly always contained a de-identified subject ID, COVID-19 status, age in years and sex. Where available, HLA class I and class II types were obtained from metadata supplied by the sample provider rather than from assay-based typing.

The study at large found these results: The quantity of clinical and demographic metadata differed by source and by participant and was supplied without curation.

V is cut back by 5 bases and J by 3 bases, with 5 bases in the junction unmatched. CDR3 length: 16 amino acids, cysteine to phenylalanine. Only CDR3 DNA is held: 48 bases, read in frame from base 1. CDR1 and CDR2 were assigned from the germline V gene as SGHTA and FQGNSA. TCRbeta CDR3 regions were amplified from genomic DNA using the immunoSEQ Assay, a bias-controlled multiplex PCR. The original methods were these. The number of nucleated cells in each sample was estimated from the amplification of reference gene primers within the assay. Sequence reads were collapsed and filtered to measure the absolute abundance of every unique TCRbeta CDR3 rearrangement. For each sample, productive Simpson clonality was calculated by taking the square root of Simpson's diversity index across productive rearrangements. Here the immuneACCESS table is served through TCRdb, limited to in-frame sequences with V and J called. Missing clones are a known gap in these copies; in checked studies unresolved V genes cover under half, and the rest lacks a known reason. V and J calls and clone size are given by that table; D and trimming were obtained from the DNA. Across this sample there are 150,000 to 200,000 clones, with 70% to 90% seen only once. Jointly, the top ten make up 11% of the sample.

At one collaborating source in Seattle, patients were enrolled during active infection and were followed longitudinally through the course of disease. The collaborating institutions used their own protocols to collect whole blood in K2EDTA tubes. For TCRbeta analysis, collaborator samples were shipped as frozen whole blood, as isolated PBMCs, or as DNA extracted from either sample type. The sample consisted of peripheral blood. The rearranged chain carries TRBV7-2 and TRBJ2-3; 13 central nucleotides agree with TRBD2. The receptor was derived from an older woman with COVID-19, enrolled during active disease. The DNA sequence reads TGTGCCAGCAGCACCGGGACTAGCGGGAAAACAGATACGCAGTATTTT. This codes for CASSTGTSGKTDTQYF.